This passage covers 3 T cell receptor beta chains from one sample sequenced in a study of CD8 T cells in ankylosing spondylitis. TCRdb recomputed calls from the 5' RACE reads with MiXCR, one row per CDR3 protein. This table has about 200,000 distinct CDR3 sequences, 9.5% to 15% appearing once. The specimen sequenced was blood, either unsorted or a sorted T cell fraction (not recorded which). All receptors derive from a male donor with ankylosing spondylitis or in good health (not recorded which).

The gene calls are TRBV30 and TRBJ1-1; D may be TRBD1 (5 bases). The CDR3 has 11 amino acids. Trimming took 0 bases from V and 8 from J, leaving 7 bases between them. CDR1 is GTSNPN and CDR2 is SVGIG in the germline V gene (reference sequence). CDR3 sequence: CAWSVGGEAFF. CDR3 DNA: TGTGCCTGGAGTGTGGGGGGGGAAGCTTTCTTT.

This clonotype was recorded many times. CDR3 sequence (DNA): TGTGCCAGCACTCCCCGGGGAGTCTTCAATCAGCCCCAGCATTTT. Translated: CASTPRGVFNQPQHF. V and J are TRBV5-6 and TRBJ1-5, with D hard to call. CDR3 length: 15 residues. Germline loops: CDR1 SGHDT, CDR2 YYEEEE. With 6 bases removed from V and 3 bases from J, the gap between germline ends came to 16 bases.

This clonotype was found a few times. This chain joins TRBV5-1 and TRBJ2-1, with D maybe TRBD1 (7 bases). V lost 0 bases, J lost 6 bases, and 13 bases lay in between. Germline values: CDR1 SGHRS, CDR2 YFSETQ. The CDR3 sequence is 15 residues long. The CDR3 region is CASSLVEGAVNEQFF. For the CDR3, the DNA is TGCGCCAGCAGCTTGGTGGAGGGGGCGGTCAATGAGCAGTTCTTC.